The text below deals with one T cell receptor (beta chain). Its antigen remains unknown. This sample was included in a study of T cells in Graves' hyperthyroidism and ophthalmopathy. On the basis of clinical symptoms, serum thyroxine and TRAb, thyroid ultrasound and orbital computed tomography, diagnoses were made. This CDR3 is built from 9 residues. V dropped 5 bases and J dropped 8 bases, with 3 bases sitting between them. Amplified TCR beta CDR3 regions derived from RNA transcripts. A set of HTBI primers served as the primers for a first-round RT-PCR of the TCR CDR3. TCRdb passed the multiplex PCR reads through MiXCR, listing each CDR3 protein once. The sample has over 650,000 distinct CDR3 sequences, approximately 42% seen once. General study results and limits: A 13 V-J model separated ophthalmopathy from stable hyperthyroidism. Model predictions of ophthalmopathy came a median approximately 6.5 months before onset. In the blood, most expanded thyroid clonotypes above 0.001 appeared as well.

Sequenced input: peripheral blood or thyroid tissue (not recorded which). The rearrangement uses TRBV12-3 or TRBV12-4 and TRBJ1-2, with D unresolved. This TCR came from an adult man with Graves' disease, either hyperthyroidism or ophthalmopathy (not recorded which). The CDR3 coding sequence is TGTGCCAGCAGTAGAGGCTACACCTTC. Translated: CASSRGYTF.